These 8 T cell receptor beta chains share one sample of origin, sequenced in a study of T-cell memory formation after mild COVID-19. From the 5' RACE reads, TCRdb called clonotypes with MiXCR, one entry per CDR3 protein. The top ten clones hold roughly 23% of a sample with nearly 350,000 distinct CDR3 sequences, roughly 13% of them seen once. What was sequenced was PBMCs or a T cell subset sorted from them (not recorded which). The receptors stem from a man younger than 30 who had mild COVID-19 (a few samples of this study predate the infection). Cell type and time point are not known.

J is TRBJ1-6 and V is TRBV7-9; possibly TRBD1 for D (5 bases). Between the trimmed V and J ends, which lost 1 base and 10 bases, there was a span of 14 bases. The CDR3 sequence is 15 residues long. Germline CDR1 reads SEHNR; CDR2 reads FQNEAQ (reference sequence). The DNA for the CDR3 is TGTGCCAGCAGCTTAGGCCCCCAGGGCGGGTCACCCCTCCACTTT. As protein: CASSLGPQGGSPLHF.

This clonotype was seen a handful of times. The rearrangement joins TRBV6-5 to TRBJ1-1; no clear D gene. Trimming removed 6 bases from V and 4 bases from J, with 12 bases in between. Germline-derived CDR1 and CDR2 are MNHEY and SVGAGI. CDR3 length: 13 amino acids. Here the CDR3 reads CASSPMSGTEAFF. CDR3 nucleotides: TGTGCCAGCAGCCCGATGAGTGGCACTGAAGCTTTCTTT.

This rearrangement joins TRBV5-1 to TRBJ2-5, with a weak D call TRBD1 (6 bases). The CDR3 runs to 16 residues. Per germline, CDR1 SGHRS and CDR2 YFSETQ. Trimming took off 0 bases at V and 4 bases at J, with 16 bases between the two ends. The CDR3 protein is CASSLGGTGLGETQYF. CDR3 sequence (DNA): TGCGCCAGCAGCTTGGGAGGAACAGGGCTGGGAGAGACCCAGTACTTC.

This clonotype has more than one count but fewer than ten. V and J are TRBV12-3 or TRBV12-4 and TRBJ1-6; the D is unclear. V lost 3 bases, J lost 8 bases, and 11 bases lay in between. The length of the CDR3 is 14 residues. The CDR3 here is CASSLRNWDSPLHF. CDR3 DNA sequence: TGTGCCAGCAGTTTGAGGAATTGGGATTCACCCCTCCACTTT.

The chain combines TRBV15 with TRBJ1-5, with D hard to call. CDR3 size: 13 residues. Germline V gene data show CDR1 as LNHNV and CDR2 as YYDKDF (reference sequence). Trimming took off 5 bases at V and 0 bases at J, with 5 bases between the two ends. The CDR3 coding sequence is TGTGCCACCAGCCTTTATAGCAATCAGCCCCAGCATTTT. Translating gives CATSLYSNQPQHF.

The gene calls are TRBV7-9 and TRBJ2-6; D is uncertain. Trimming shortened V by 4 bases and J by 1 base, and 8 bases separated the two germline ends. Germline V gene sequence: CDR1 SEHNR, CDR2 FQNEAQ (reference sequence). CDR3 length equals 15 residues. The DNA for the CDR3 is TGTGCCAGCAGCTCGACGGGTTCTGGGGCCAACGTCCTGACTTTC. Translating gives CASSSTGSGANVLTF.

This clonotype was recorded a few times. The V gene is TRBV5-1, the J gene TRBJ2-2; 7 bases match TRBD1. The CDR3 consists of 14 residues. The germline V gene encodes CDR1 SGHRS and CDR2 YFSETQ. V shed 3 bases, J shed 8 bases, and the junction held 7 bases outside the gene matches. The CDR3 loop is CASSWGQLAGELFF. CDR3 in DNA: TGCGCCAGCAGCTGGGGACAGTTGGCAGGGGAGCTGTTTTTT.

V gene TRBV7-8 combines with J gene TRBJ2-1, with 7 positions matching TRBD1. Trimming removed 6 bases from V and 5 bases from J; junction bases left unmatched: 10. Germline V gene sequence: CDR1 SGHVS, CDR2 FQNEAQ. The CDR3 length is 15 residues. CDR3 residues: CASSRLGGPDNEQFF. The CDR3 region has the DNA TGTGCCAGCAGTCGGTTAGGGGGCCCGGACAATGAGCAGTTCTTC.